This is a list of T cell receptor beta chains from one sample in a study of control samples from healthy donors and cancer patients. The table came from immunoSEQ multiplex PCR; TCRdb's copy has only in-frame clones and leaves some out. The data contain more than 95,000 clones, 93% of them singletons. The sequencing input was blood. These receptors were obtained from a man aged 18 to 29 in good health. The CDR3 runs from the conserved cysteine through the conserved F or W. Fields, in order: D gene, clone size, V gene, J gene, CDR3 DNA, CDR3 protein. The D gene is left open where the match is weak. Clone size is shown for a subset of rows, as once, few, many or a class of expanded clone.

D gene: .; clone size: .; V gene: TRBV30; J gene: TRBJ1-1; CDR3 DNA: TGTGCCTGGAGTGTATGGGGGAACACTGAAGCTTTCTTT; CDR3 protein: CAWSVWGNTEAFF
D gene: .; clone size: .; V gene: TRBV11-2; J gene: TRBJ1-1; CDR3 DNA: TGTGCCAGCAGCTTAGTTGAGGGGGGTGGCACTGAAGCTTTCTTT; CDR3 protein: CASSLVEGGGTEAFF
D gene: TRBD2; clone size: .; V gene: TRBV2; J gene: TRBJ2-1; CDR3 DNA: TGTGCCAGCAGTGTAGCGGGTAGCTACAATGAGCAGTTCTTC; CDR3 protein: CASSVAGSYNEQFF
D gene: .; clone size: .; V gene: TRBV13; J gene: TRBJ2-7; CDR3 DNA: TGTGCCAGCAGCTTAGGCCTGGGGGGATTTGGCGACGAGCAGTACTTC; CDR3 protein: CASSLGLGGFGDEQYF
D gene: .; clone size: .; V gene: TRBV7-6; J gene: TRBJ1-4; CDR3 DNA: TGTGCCAGCAGCCCCCTACAGACTGTTAATGAAAAACTGTTTTTT; CDR3 protein: CASSPLQTVNEKLFF
D gene: .; clone size: few; V gene: TRBV20-1; J gene: TRBJ2-1; CDR3 DNA: TGCAGTGCTAGTTCCGGACACTACAATGAGCAGTTCTTC; CDR3 protein: CSASSGHYNEQFF
D gene: .; clone size: .; V gene: TRBV15; J gene: TRBJ2-1; CDR3 DNA: TGTGCCACCAGCACAGTCTATTGGGGAAATGAGCAGTTCTTC; CDR3 protein: CATSTVYWGNEQFF
D gene: .; clone size: .; V gene: TRBV28; J gene: TRBJ2-5; CDR3 DNA: TGTGCCAGCAGTTTGCCGGGGATCTACCAAGAGACCCAGTACTTC; CDR3 protein: CASSLPGIYQETQYF
D gene: .; clone size: .; V gene: TRBV27; J gene: TRBJ2-1; CDR3 DNA: TGTGCCAGCATGGACGGCAATGAGCAGTTCTTC; CDR3 protein: CASMDGNEQFF
D gene: .; clone size: .; V gene: TRBV15; J gene: TRBJ1-1; CDR3 DNA: TGTGCCACCAGCAGAGATCGGGGGTCGCCAGGCGATTCTTTCTTT; CDR3 protein: CATSRDRGSPGDSFF
D gene: TRBD1; clone size: .; V gene: TRBV4-1; J gene: TRBJ2-1; CDR3 DNA: TGCGCCAGCAGCCAAGACGGGACAGGGGTAGGCAATGAGCAGTTCTTC; CDR3 protein: CASSQDGTGVGNEQFF
D gene: .; clone size: .; V gene: TRBV19; J gene: TRBJ2-7; CDR3 DNA: TGTGCCAGTAGTACGCAGGGCTCCTACGAGCAGTACTTC; CDR3 protein: CASSTQGSYEQYF
D gene: .; clone size: .; V gene: TRBV7-2; J gene: TRBJ1-5; CDR3 DNA: TGTGCCAGCAGCTTAGTGGGTCAGCCCCAGCATTTT; CDR3 protein: CASSLVGQPQHF
D gene: .; clone size: .; V gene: TRBV6-2/TRBV6-3; J gene: TRBJ1-1; CDR3 DNA: TGTGCCAGCAGTTACGGGGAAATGAACACTGAAGCTTTCTTT; CDR3 protein: CASSYGEMNTEAFF
D gene: .; clone size: .; V gene: TRBV7-2; J gene: TRBJ1-1; CDR3 DNA: TGTGCCAGCAGCCTACAGACGAACACTGAAGCTTTCTTT; CDR3 protein: CASSLQTNTEAFF
D gene: .; clone size: .; V gene: TRBV2; J gene: TRBJ2-3; CDR3 DNA: TGTGCCAGCAGTGTAGATACGCAGTATTTT; CDR3 protein: CASSVDTQYF
D gene: .; clone size: .; V gene: TRBV5-1; J gene: TRBJ1-1; CDR3 DNA: TGCGCCAGCAGCTTGGGGGCACCTGAAGCTTTCTTT; CDR3 protein: CASSLGAPEAFF
D gene: TRBD1; clone size: .; V gene: TRBV30; J gene: TRBJ1-1; CDR3 DNA: TGTGCCTGGCGTGGACAGGGGGCAGGCACTGAAGCTTTCTTT; CDR3 protein: CAWRGQGAGTEAFF